This is a list of T cell receptor beta chains from one sample in a study of Graves' ophthalmopathy and Graves' hyperthyroidism. TCRdb redid the calling of the multiplex PCR reads with MiXCR, one entry per CDR3 protein. This sample has over a million distinct CDR3 sequences, with about 38% found just once. Source material: peripheral blood or thyroid tissue (not recorded which). The receptors were gathered from an adult man with Graves' hyperthyroidism. Each CDR3 is given with its conserved first and last residue. Fields, in order: clone size, V gene, CDR3 protein. Size values are once, few and many counts, or a class for expanded clones, and some rows have none.

>-|TRBV15
CATSRVMGYGYTF
>few|TRBV6-5
CASSYEAGQETQYF
>many|TRBV10-3
CAISEGPEPQHF
>many|TRBV7-8
CASSLIASGGTQYF
>few|TRBV7-2
CASSSRRGANEKLFF
>-|TRBV27
CASSLEGKGGYTF
>many|TRBV20-1
CSGEDGGYTF
>many|TRBV2
CASSIVSSYEQYF
>-|TRBV19
CASSQWPGEAWVTQYF
>-|TRBV6-4
CASSDSLAVGYEQYF
>-|TRBV19
CASRKQGISTFF